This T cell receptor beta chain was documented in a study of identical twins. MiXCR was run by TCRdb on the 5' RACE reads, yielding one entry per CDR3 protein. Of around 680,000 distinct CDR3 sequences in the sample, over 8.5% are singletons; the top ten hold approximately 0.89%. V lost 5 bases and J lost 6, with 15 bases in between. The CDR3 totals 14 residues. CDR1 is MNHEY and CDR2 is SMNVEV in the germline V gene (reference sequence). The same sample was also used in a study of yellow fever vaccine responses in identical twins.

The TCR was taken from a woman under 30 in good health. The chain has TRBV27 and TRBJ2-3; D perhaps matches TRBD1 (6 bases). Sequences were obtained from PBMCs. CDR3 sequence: CASSIPYRVDTQYF. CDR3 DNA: TGTGCCAGCAGTATACCATACAGGGTCGATACGCAGTATTTT.